A single TCR beta chain is shown here with its context. The sample originates from a study of CD8+ T cells in alopecia areata. Study at large: Treated patients swallowed 5 to 10 mg of oral tofacitinib twice daily. Patients in the study were on tofacitinib for 6 to 18 months, then off it for 6 months.

The sequencing template was cDNA reverse transcribed from extracted RNA. Data came from immunoSEQ multiplex PCR; TCRdb stores just in-frame clones and leaves some out. The data contain more than 200,000 clones, less than 65% of them singletons. The treatment here: oral pan-JAK inhibitor, 5-10 mg twice daily. It was from alopecia areata patients that lesional scalp punch biopsies and peripheral blood were collected. V was clipped by 7 bases and J by 1 base, with 16 bases between them. The germline V gene has CDR1 GTSNPN and CDR2 SVGIG (reference sequence). This CDR3 has 14 residues. The sequence was collected from a human donor with alopecia areata. The chain recombines TRBV30 with TRBJ1-1, with D possibly matching TRBD1 (5 bases). The sequences come from CD4+ T cells sorted from blood, collected at week 4, from a patient treated with tofacitinib. The CDR3 DNA sequence: TGTGCCTTCCGCTACGTCGGGGCGAACACTGAAGCTTTCTTT. This codes for CAFRYVGANTEAFF.